These T cell receptor beta chains were read from a single sample in a study of T-cell reconstitution after alpha-beta-depleted transplantation in children. TCRdb analysed the PCR reads with MiXCR anew, one entry per CDR3 protein. The sample shows approximately 650,000 distinct CDR3 sequences, 10% to 15% of them seen only once. The sequencing here drew on PBMCs, taken before TCRalphabeta/CD19-depleted stem cell transplant. Receptors were obtained from a girl aged 2-10 years with congenital amegakaryocytic thrombocytopenia, due to receive a stem cell transplant. Both conserved end residues are part of each CDR3. Fields, in order: D gene, J gene, clone size, V gene, CDR3 DNA, CDR3 protein. The D gene is left open where the match is weak. Only some rows state a clone size, as once, few, many or a class for expanded clones.

NA TRBJ2-1 few TRBV10-3 TGTGCCATCAGGATTTTTCCTGGACTCGTCAATGAGCAGTTCTTC CAIRIFPGLVNEQFF
NA TRBJ2-5 many TRBV7-7 TGTGCCAGCAGCAACGACCAAGAGACCCAGTACTTC CASSNDQETQYF
NA TRBJ1-3 many TRBV12-3/TRBV12-4 TGTGCCAGCAGTAGGGAGGGGAAGTCTGGAAACACCATATATTTT CASSREGKSGNTIYF
NA TRBJ1-5 NA TRBV20-1 TGCAGTGCTAGAGTAGGGCGAGGCCAGCCCCAGCATTTT CSARVGRGQPQHF
TRBD2 TRBJ2-7 many TRBV5-1 TGCGCCACCGCTAGCGGGAGCTTTCCCTACGAGCAGTACTTC CATASGSFPYEQYF
NA TRBJ2-5 many TRBV5-5 TGTGCCAGCAGCCTACTAGTCTGGGAGACCCAGTACTTC CASSLLVWETQYF
NA TRBJ2-5 many TRBV24-1 TGTGCCACCAGTGATTTAGGCCCCGCACAACAAGAGACCCAGTACTTC CATSDLGPAQQETQYF
NA TRBJ2-5 many TRBV7-9 TGTGCCAGCAGCTTAGAAGCAGAACAAGAGACCCAGTACTTC CASSLEAEQETQYF
NA TRBJ1-5 many TRBV12-3/TRBV12-4 TGTGCCAGCAGTTTGTGGGTGGAAGATCAGCCCCAGCATTTT CASSLWVEDQPQHF
NA TRBJ2-5 NA TRBV3-1 TGTGCCAGCAGCCCCCGGTATAGCGGAATCCAAGAGACCCAGTACTTC CASSPRYSGIQETQYF
NA TRBJ1-4 many TRBV12-3/TRBV12-4 TGTGCCAGCAGTTTCGGGCGGCTCAGGGGCGCTAATGAAAAACTGTTTTTT CASSFGRLRGANEKLFF
NA TRBJ1-2 many TRBV5-1 TGTGCCAGCAGCCGGGACAACTATGGCTACACCTTC CASSRDNYGYTF
NA TRBJ2-1 many TRBV5-6 TGTGCCAGCAGCTGGCAGGGCAATGAGCAGTTCTTC CASSWQGNEQFF
TRBD2 TRBJ2-1 many TRBV29-1 TGCAGCGTCTGGAGGATGGCGGGAGGGCCGAGTGGAACCTACAATGAGCAGTTCTTC CSVWRMAGGPSGTYNEQFF
NA TRBJ2-7 many TRBV6-2/TRBV6-3 TGTGCCAGCAGTTACGATCCCTCCGAGCAGTACTTC CASSYDPSEQYF
NA TRBJ2-3 many TRBV20-1 TGCAGTGCTAGAGGCCTTGGGAGGCGAGGCACAGATACGCAGTATTTT CSARGLGRRGTDTQYF
TRBD2 TRBJ2-2 once TRBV19 TGTGCCAGTAGTACGCCTGTCGGGAGGGCCCACGGGGAGCTGTTTTTT CASSTPVGRAHGELFF
NA TRBJ1-1 many TRBV4-2 TGTGCCAGCAGCCCTCTTGACTTTCAGAACACTGAAGCTTTCTTT CASSPLDFQNTEAFF
TRBD2 TRBJ2-7 NA TRBV20-1 TGCAGTGCTAGTGTTAGCGGGCTGGGGGTCGAGCAGTACTTC CSASVSGLGVEQYF
NA TRBJ2-1 few TRBV5-1 TGCGCCAGCAGCTTGTGGCAGGGTCACAATGAGCAGTTCTTC CASSLWQGHNEQFF
TRBD1 TRBJ1-5 NA TRBV20-1 TGCAGTGCGAGGACAGGCTACAATCAGCCCCAGCATTTT CSARTGYNQPQHF
TRBD2 TRBJ2-1 many TRBV5-1 TGCGCCAGCAGCCCAGCGGGAGGAACGTATGAGCAGTTCTTC CASSPAGGTYEQFF
NA TRBJ2-1 NA TRBV19 TGTGCCAGTAGTATAGCGGATAGCGGCAATGAGCAGTTCTTC CASSIADSGNEQFF
TRBD2 TRBJ2-2 NA TRBV20-1 TGCTGTGCTAGGCGCCTCGCGGGAGCGGGAGGGTCGAACACCGGGGAGCTGTTTTTT CCARRLAGAGGSNTGELFF
TRBD2 TRBJ2-1 many TRBV11-3 TGTGCCAGCAGCTTAGGGACTAGCGGGAGTTACCTGCACAATGAGCAGTTCTTC CASSLGTSGSYLHNEQFF
NA TRBJ2-2 many TRBV12-3/TRBV12-4 TGTGCCAGCGGAACGAACACCGGGGAGCTGTTTTTT CASGTNTGELFF
NA TRBJ2-4 many TRBV12-3/TRBV12-4 TGTGCCAGCAGTGCAGCCAAAAACATTCAGTACTTC CASSAAKNIQYF
TRBD1 TRBJ2-7 few TRBV3-1 TGTGCCAGCAGCCCACTCCGGGACAGCTACGAGCAGTACTTC CASSPLRDSYEQYF
TRBD2 TRBJ2-7 once TRBV20-1 TGCAGTGCTAGCCCTAGCGGAAGGGCCCACGAGCAGTACTTC CSASPSGRAHEQYF
TRBD2 TRBJ2-1 many TRBV20-1 TGCAGTGCTAGAGATACGCAAGGAGGACTAGCGGAACCATACAATGAGCAGTTCTTC CSARDTQGGLAEPYNEQFF
NA TRBJ2-1 NA TRBV15 TGTGCCACCGCCCCCCCCGAAAGCGGCAACAATGAGCAGTTCTTC CATAPPESGNNEQFF
NA TRBJ2-7 many TRBV5-1 TGCGCCAGCAGCTTGGCCGAAGCCCGGGGCGAGCAGTACTTC CASSLAEARGEQYF
NA TRBJ2-1 many TRBV11-3 TGTGCCAGCAGCCGCGACACCTACAATGAGCAGTTCTTC CASSRDTYNEQFF
NA TRBJ1-2 few TRBV20-1 TGCAGTGCGGGACTGGTGGGAGCTAACTATGGCTACACCTTC CSAGLVGANYGYTF
TRBD2 TRBJ2-7 NA TRBV30 TGTGCCTGGAGGACTAGCGGAGCCTACGAGCAGTACTTC CAWRTSGAYEQYF
TRBD1 TRBJ1-4 NA TRBV2 TGTGCCAGCAGCCCGACAGGGGGAACTAATGAAAAACTGTTTTTT CASSPTGGTNEKLFF
NA TRBJ2-1 NA TRBV5-1 TGCGCCAGCGATGAGGGGGGCTCCTACAATGAGCAGTTCTTC CASDEGGSYNEQFF
TRBD1 TRBJ2-7 many TRBV4-1 TGCGCCAGCAGCCAACGACAGGGATTCTCCTACGAGCAGTACTTC CASSQRQGFSYEQYF
NA TRBJ1-2 few TRBV18 TGTGCCAGCTCACCGGGTCCGCAGGCTGGCTACACCTTC CASSPGPQAGYTF
NA TRBJ1-4 many TRBV12-3/TRBV12-4 TGTGCCAGCGGTGTAAGGGGGAAGTCGCTGTTTTTT CASGVRGKSLFF
TRBD2 TRBJ2-1 many TRBV7-3 TGTGCCAGCAGCCCACACGGGACTAGTTTTACAAGTGAGCAGTTCTTC CASSPHGTSFTSEQFF
NA TRBJ1-2 few TRBV11-2 TGTGCCAGCAGCTTAGCCAGAACAAGACACTATGGCTACACCTTC CASSLARTRHYGYTF
NA TRBJ2-7 few TRBV4-2 TGTGCCAGCTATCCTAGCGACCCCTACGAGCAGTACTTC CASYPSDPYEQYF
NA TRBJ2-1 few TRBV27 TGTGCCAGCAGCTCTTTGCTGTGGAATGAGCAGTTCTTC CASSSLLWNEQFF
NA TRBJ2-5 many TRBV20-1 TGCAGTCCATACCCGACTACCCAAGAGACCCAGTACTTC CSPYPTTQETQYF
NA TRBJ1-1 NA TRBV2 TGTGCCAGCAGGGAAGACGACTTGGGGCCCACGAACACTGAAGCTTTCTTT CASREDDLGPTNTEAFF
NA TRBJ2-1 many TRBV5-1 TGCGCCAGCAGCTTGGCTGCAGGGGCATTCTACAATGAGCAGTTCTTC CASSLAAGAFYNEQFF
NA TRBJ2-7 few TRBV11-2 TGTGCCAGCAGCCCCCCAGGCAGAGGCGGCTCCTACGAGCAGTACTTC CASSPPGRGGSYEQYF
TRBD2 TRBJ2-7 NA TRBV20-1 TGCTGTGCTAGAGATTCCCTGTCCGGACTAGGGAGCGAGCAGTACTTC CCARDSLSGLGSEQYF
NA TRBJ1-5 NA TRBV4-1 TGCGCCAGCAGCCTCACCGGGGCTGGCAATCAGCCCCAGCATTTT CASSLTGAGNQPQHF
NA TRBJ1-2 many TRBV29-1 TGCAGCGTTGCCTGGGCGCAGGGCAGGGTGGATGGCTACACCTTC CSVAWAQGRVDGYTF
TRBD2 TRBJ2-1 NA TRBV5-1 TGCGCCAGCAGCCCAACTTTCGGGGGGAGGAGCTCCTACAATGAGCAGTTCTTC CASSPTFGGRSSYNEQFF
TRBD1 TRBJ2-7 many TRBV6-5 TGTGCCAGCAGTACTTTGACAGGGGGCTACGAGCAGTACTTC CASSTLTGGYEQYF
TRBD2 TRBJ2-3 many TRBV20-1 TGCAGTGCAACCAATATAGCGGGGTACACAGATACGCAGTATTTT CSATNIAGYTDTQYF
NA TRBJ2-7 NA TRBV5-1 TGCGCCAGCAGCTTGGAGGCGGGATTAGACTACGAGCAGTACTTC CASSLEAGLDYEQYF